This T cell receptor beta chain was captured by sequencing in a study of OX40 agonist ivuxolimab in advanced cancers. TCRdb's copy holds only in-frame clones and misses some; the assay was immunoSEQ multiplex PCR. Of roughly 9,900 clones detected, roughly 78% appear once; the ten largest clones hold under 25%. V dropped 0 bases and J dropped 7; count of bases not matched to a gene: 4. The germline V gene encodes CDR1 SGHRS and CDR2 YFSETQ. The CDR3 is made up of 16 amino acids. The gene calls are TRBV5-1 and TRBJ2-1, with 13 positions matching TRBD2. This sequence was found in an adult with an advanced solid tumor such as melanoma, head and neck, liver or kidney cancer. The sequences come from CD4+ or CD8+ T cells sorted from blood, collected in a trial of the OX40 agonist ivuxolimab. CDR3 residues: CASSLGTGLAGNEQFF. The CDR3 nucleotides read TGCGCCAGCAGCTTGGGGACGGGACTAGCGGGAAATGAGCAGTTCTTC.